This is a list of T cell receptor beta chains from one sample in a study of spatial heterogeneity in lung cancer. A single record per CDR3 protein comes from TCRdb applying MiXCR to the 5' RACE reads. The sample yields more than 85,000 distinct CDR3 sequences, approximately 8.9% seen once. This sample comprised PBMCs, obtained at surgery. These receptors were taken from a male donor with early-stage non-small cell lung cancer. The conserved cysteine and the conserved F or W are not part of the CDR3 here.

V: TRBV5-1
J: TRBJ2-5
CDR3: ASSLGQYQETQY

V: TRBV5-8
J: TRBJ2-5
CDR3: ASSLVRGAETQY

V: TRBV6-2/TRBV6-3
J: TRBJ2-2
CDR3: ASRDRGGTGELF

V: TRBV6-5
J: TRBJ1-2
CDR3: ASSENSYGYT

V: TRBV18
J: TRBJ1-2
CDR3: ASSPGQPNYGYT

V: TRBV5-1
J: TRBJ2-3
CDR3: ASSSAGGITDTQY

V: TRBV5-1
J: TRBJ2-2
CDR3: ASSKDRAVTGELF

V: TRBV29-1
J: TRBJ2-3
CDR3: SVGFTDTQY

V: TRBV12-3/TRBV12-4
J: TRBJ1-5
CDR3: ASSLQEGLEQH

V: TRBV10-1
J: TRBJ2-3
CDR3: ASSCPVIVTQY

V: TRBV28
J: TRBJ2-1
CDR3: ASSLIGGSYNEQF

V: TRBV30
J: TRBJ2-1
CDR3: AWSLTGDNEQF

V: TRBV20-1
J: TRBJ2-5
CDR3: SANQLARETQY

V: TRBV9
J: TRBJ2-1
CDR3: ASSVGTINEQF

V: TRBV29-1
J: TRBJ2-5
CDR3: SVSRLAGETQY

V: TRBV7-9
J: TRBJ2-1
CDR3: ASSLLAGEGNEQF

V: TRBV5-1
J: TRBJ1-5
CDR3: ASSSEGAPHQPQH

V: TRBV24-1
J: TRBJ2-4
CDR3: ATSDSGSSAKNIQY

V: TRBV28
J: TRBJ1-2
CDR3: ASSLPSYGYT

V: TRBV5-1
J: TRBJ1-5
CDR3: ASSSGIGGNQPQH

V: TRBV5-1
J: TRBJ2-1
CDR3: ASSLGTSGSYEQF

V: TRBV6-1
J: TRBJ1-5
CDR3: ASSEAYVANQPQH

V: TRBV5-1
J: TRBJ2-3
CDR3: ASSTNGADTQY

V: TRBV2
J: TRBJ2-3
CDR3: ASSEEVGGTDTQY

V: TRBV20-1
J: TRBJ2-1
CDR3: SARGLF

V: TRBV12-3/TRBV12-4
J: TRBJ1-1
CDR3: ASSLRVQKDTEAF

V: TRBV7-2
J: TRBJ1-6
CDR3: ASSLDAALSYNSPLH

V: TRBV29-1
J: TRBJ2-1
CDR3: SVEGQGAYNEQF

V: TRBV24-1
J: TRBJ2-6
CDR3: ATSDGKTGTGANVLT

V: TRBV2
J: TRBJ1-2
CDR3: ASSAGINYGYT

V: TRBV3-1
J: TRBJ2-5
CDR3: ASSLNQGKQETQY

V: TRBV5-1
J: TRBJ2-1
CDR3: ASSLASGRPHEQF

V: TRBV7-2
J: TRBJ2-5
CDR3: ASSTGGGRETQY

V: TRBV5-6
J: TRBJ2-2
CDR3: ASGTLNTGELF

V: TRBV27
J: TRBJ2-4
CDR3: ASSLSGASVKNIQY

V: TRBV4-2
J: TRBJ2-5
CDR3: ASSQERIQETQY

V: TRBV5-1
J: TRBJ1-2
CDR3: ASTGGQTYGYT

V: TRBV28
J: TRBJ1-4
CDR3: ASRRATNEKLF

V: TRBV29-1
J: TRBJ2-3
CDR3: SVVADTDTQY

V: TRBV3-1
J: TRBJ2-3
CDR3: ASSPGEDGFWDTQY

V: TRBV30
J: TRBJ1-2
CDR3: AWRGDSSVNGYT

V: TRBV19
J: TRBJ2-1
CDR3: ASARDSSYNEQF

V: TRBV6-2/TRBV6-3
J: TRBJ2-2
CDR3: ASNLNTGELF

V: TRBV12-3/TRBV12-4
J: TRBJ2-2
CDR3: ASCRQHNDITTGELF

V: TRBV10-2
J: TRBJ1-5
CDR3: ASSESGGRGQPQH

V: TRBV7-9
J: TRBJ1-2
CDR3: ASSFPGHGYT

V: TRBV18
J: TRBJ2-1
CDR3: ASSPLAGTQAEQF